This passage covers 32 T cell receptor beta chains from one sample sequenced in a study of spatial heterogeneity in lung cancer. Noted time point: blood at routine non-recurrence follow-up after resection. Whole RNA came from tumor, nontumor lung or frozen PBMC and was sequenced without being sorted. TCRdb itself ran the 5' RACE reads through MiXCR, one entry per CDR3 protein. The data show some 110,000 distinct CDR3 sequences, more than 9% seen once. The sequencing here drew on PBMCs, taken at follow-up. These receptors all come from a male donor with early-stage non-small cell lung cancer.

V gene TRBV15 combines with J gene TRBJ2-1; no reliable D call. CDR3 length: 14 amino acids. Germline values: CDR1 LNHNV, CDR2 YYDKDF (reference sequence). Trimming removed 3 bases from V and 4 bases from J, with 10 bases in between. In DNA, the CDR3 is TGTGCCACCAGCAGCGCCAGGCCTTACAATGAGCAGTTCTTC. Amino acid sequence: CATSSARPYNEQFF.

This chain links TRBV18 with TRBJ1-3; 8 bases fit TRBD1. The V gene's germline CDR1 is KGHSH and CDR2 LQKENI. The length of the CDR3 is 16 residues. J lost 4 bases, V lost 3 bases, and 8 bases had no gene match. CDR3 in amino acids: CASSPPARGRGNTIYF. The CDR3 bases are TGTGCCAGCTCACCGCCAGCCAGGGGGCGCGGAAACACCATATATTTT.

V is TRBV27 and J is TRBJ1-5; D is undetermined. This CDR3 spans 14 amino acids. Germline CDR1 is MNHEY and CDR2 is SMNVEV (reference sequence). The V end lost 10 bases, the J end lost 3 bases, and 16 bases lay between the germline ends. The CDR3 sequence is CAIQGGPNNQPQHF. CDR3 DNA: TGTGCCATTCAAGGAGGACCGAACAATCAGCCCCAGCATTTT.

The rearrangement uses TRBV2 and TRBJ2-2; TRBD1 agrees at 8 bases. This CDR3 region has 16 residues. V was pared by 1 base and J by 3 bases, with 4 bases of the junction left unmatched. CDR1 is SNHLY, CDR2 FYNNEI, per germline. The chain's CDR3 is CASSEVQGAYTGELFF. The CDR3 region has the DNA TGTGCCAGCAGTGAAGTCCAGGGGGCATACACCGGGGAGCTGTTTTTT.

This clonotype was counted at least ten times. The V gene is TRBV28, the J gene TRBJ2-7, with D unresolved. V was cut by 1 base and J by 2 bases, with 9 bases left in between. There are 14 residues in the CDR3. Germline V gives CDR1 MDHEN, CDR2 SYDVKM. Written as DNA, the CDR3 is TGTGCCAGCAGTTTATACTCCCACCCCTACGAGCAGTACTTC. This sequence encodes CASSLYSHPYEQYF.

J is TRBJ1-1 and V is TRBV7-9, with D tentatively TRBD1 (5 bases). V lost 1 base and J 4 bases, leaving 13 bases between the germline ends. This CDR3 spans 15 amino acids. The germline gives CDR1 SEHNR, CDR2 FQNEAQ (reference sequence). CDR3 residues: CASSLEGLIPTEAFF. In nucleotides, the CDR3 is TGTGCCAGCAGCTTAGAGGGACTAATTCCCACTGAAGCTTTCTTT.

This clonotype was counted only a few times. This sequence joins TRBV18 and TRBJ1-2; D uncertain. CDR1 and CDR2 (germline): KGHSH, LQKENI. V lost 0 bases and J 6 bases, leaving 14 bases between the germline ends. The CDR3 is 15 amino acids. The CDR3 reads CASSPPVGKIDGYTF. The DNA for the CDR3 is TGTGCCAGCTCACCACCGGTTGGGAAAATCGATGGCTACACCTTC.

Ten or more counts support this clonotype. The chain joins TRBV12-3 or TRBV12-4 to TRBJ2-5, with 10 bases matching TRBD2. V gave up 3 bases and J gave up 5 bases; unmatched junction bases: 15. The CDR3 is 18 amino acids. The CDR3 DNA reads as TGTGCCAGCAGTTTGGCAAGAGCAGCTAGCGGGGGTCTGGAGACCCAGTACTTC. Encoded protein: CASSLARAASGGLETQYF.

This clonotype was observed a handful of times. The J gene is TRBJ2-2, the V gene TRBV2; TRBD2 agrees at 7 bases. CDR3 length equals 14 residues. The germline gives CDR1 SNHLY, CDR2 FYNNEI. Trimming took 4 bases from V and 2 from J; bases not matched to a gene: 1. The CDR3 bases are TGTGCCAGCAGTGGGACTAGTAACACCGGGGAGCTGTTTTTT. Protein product: CASSGTSNTGELFF.

This clonotype has ten or more counts. The CDR3 loop reads CATLREQQQYF. The DNA of the CDR3 is TGTGCCACCCTGCGCGAGCAGCAGCAGTATTTT. The chain has TRBV10-3 and TRBJ2-3; no clear D gene. Germline-derived CDR1 and CDR2 are ENHRY and SYGVKD. The CDR3 is 11 amino acids. Deletions cut 10 bases from V and 11 bases from J, with 16 bases between.

This clonotype was observed a handful of times. The chain carries TRBV5-5 and TRBJ1-1; D is unresolved. The CDR3 runs to 12 residues. The germline CDR1 and CDR2 sequences are SGHKS and YYEKEE (reference sequence). Trimming stripped 0 bases from V and 3 bases from J, with 3 bases between. The CDR3 protein is CASSLEYTEAFF. The CDR3 nucleotides are TGTGCCAGCAGCTTGGAATACACTGAAGCTTTCTTT.

This rearrangement joins TRBV2 to TRBJ2-5; 9 bases match TRBD1. The J segment lost 3 bases and the V segment lost 8 bases, leaving 1 base of the junction unmatched. This CDR3 region has 12 residues. Germline V gene lookup returns CDR1 SNHLY and CDR2 FYNNEI. The CDR3 reads CASRTGEETQYF. The CDR3 bases are TGTGCCAGCCGGACAGGGGAAGAGACCCAGTACTTC.

This clonotype was seen a handful of times. J is TRBJ2-1 and V is TRBV7-2, with 7 bases fitting TRBD1. Trimming cost V 2 bases and J 13 bases; bases outside gene matches: 14. The germline V gene encodes CDR1 SGHTA and CDR2 FQGNSA. The CDR3 length is 15 residues. The CDR3 reads CASSLSLGTVSYQFF. The CDR3 region has the DNA TGTGCCAGCAGCTTAAGTCTTGGGACAGTCTCTTACCAGTTCTTC.

At least ten counts were recorded for this clonotype. The chain employs TRBV29-1 and TRBJ2-1; 10 bases map to TRBD2. Germline V gene data show CDR1 as SQVTM and CDR2 as ANQGSEA. The CDR3 covers 16 residues. Germline trimming cut 6 bases from V and 4 bases from J; bases unmatched to any gene: 12. CDR3 protein: CSVRKLAGAVYNEQFF. Here the CDR3 DNA reads TGCAGCGTCCGGAAGCTAGCGGGGGCCGTATACAATGAGCAGTTCTTC.

The chain combines TRBV5-1 with TRBJ2-4; 10 nucleotides match TRBD1. V lost 4 bases, J lost 5 bases, and 3 bases stayed unmatched. Germline V gene data show CDR1 as SGHRS and CDR2 as YFSETQ. This CDR3 comprises 14 residues. The CDR3, as DNA: TGCGCCAGCAGCCCGGACAGGGGGGAAAACATTCAGTACTTC. It yields the protein CASSPDRGENIQYF.

This clonotype was detected ten times or more. The rearrangement links TRBV5-1 to TRBJ1-2; tentatively, D is TRBD1 (6 bases). The CDR3 totals 13 residues. Trimming shortened V by 3 bases and J by 2 bases, and 8 bases separated the two germline ends. The germline V gene has CDR1 SGHRS and CDR2 YFSETQ. The CDR3 spells CASSWTENYGYTF. As DNA, the CDR3 is TGCGCCAGCAGCTGGACAGAGAACTATGGCTACACCTTC.

This clonotype was counted many times. The chain combines TRBV29-1 with TRBJ2-2, with a possible D match to TRBD2 (6 bases). Germline lookup yields CDR1 SQVTM and CDR2 ANQGSEA. There are 14 residues in the CDR3. Trimming cost V 6 bases and J 6 bases, with 17 bases left between them. The CDR3 nucleotides read TGCAGCGTGCAGGGTCTAGCGTCCGCCGGGGAGCTGTTTTTT. Residues: CSVQGLASAGELFF.

The sample holds many counts of this clonotype. The chain uses TRBV24-1 and TRBJ2-1; 11 bases match TRBD2. Germline CDR1 reads KGHDR; CDR2 reads SFDVKD. The V segment lost 3 bases and the J segment 1 base; nucleotides outside the gene matches: 7. The CDR3 sequence is 18 residues long. Written as DNA, the CDR3 is TGTGCCACCAGTGATAGTTTAGCGGGGGGGCGGTCCTACAATGAGCAGTTCTTC. This codes for CATSDSLAGGRSYNEQFF.

Ten or more counts support this clonotype. The chain combines TRBV10-3 with TRBJ1-1; 9 bases are a match to TRBD1. The CDR3 sequence is 13 residues long. From germline, CDR1 is ENHRY and CDR2 SYGVKD. J lost 3 bases, V lost 9 bases, and 5 bases had no gene match. For the CDR3, the DNA is TGTGCCATTGCACGGACAGGGGACACTGAAGCTTTCTTT. It codes for CAIARTGDTEAFF.

In this sample, this clonotype turned up a few times. This rearrangement joins TRBV5-1 to TRBJ2-2; D is ambiguous. V shed 0 bases and J shed 0 bases, with 9 bases lying between them. The CDR3 spans 16 residues. The germline gives CDR1 SGHRS, CDR2 YFSETQ. The CDR3 loop reads CASSLEGFANTGELFF. Here the CDR3 DNA reads TGCGCCAGCAGCTTGGAAGGATTCGCGAACACCGGGGAGCTGTTTTTT.

There are many counts of this clonotype. The chain links TRBV20-1 to TRBJ1-2; 8 nucleotides line up with TRBD1. The CDR3 is made up of 11 amino acids. The germline gives CDR1 DFQATT, CDR2 SNEGSKA (reference sequence). The CDR3 region is CQGDRMYGYTF. The CDR3, as DNA: TGCCAAGGGGACAGGATGTATGGCTACACCTTC.

The gene calls are TRBV7-2 and TRBJ1-5; a weak D match, TRBD1 (5 bases). Germline V gene lookup returns CDR1 SGHTA and CDR2 FQGNSA. Trimming cost V 10 bases and J 1 base, with 14 bases left between them. The CDR3 length is 14 residues. CDR3 sequence: CAMGEGPSNQPQHF. As DNA, the CDR3 is TGTGCCATGGGAGAGGGGCCCAGCAATCAGCCCCAGCATTTT.

This clonotype has just a few counts. The rearrangement uses TRBV20-1 and TRBJ2-3, with D hard to call. Per germline, CDR1 DFQATT and CDR2 SNEGSKA (reference sequence). The CDR3 sequence is 17 residues long. The germline V and J ends were trimmed by 1 base and 0 bases, with 17 bases remaining between them. The CDR3 protein is CSARGALDLRSTDTQYF. CDR3 nucleotides: TGCAGTGCTAGAGGGGCCCTCGACTTACGTAGCACAGATACGCAGTATTTT.

This clonotype showed up many times. The rearrangement links TRBV6-5 to TRBJ1-2, with D unresolved. The CDR3 is 13 amino acids. Germline CDR1 is MNHEY and CDR2 is SVGAGI. V lost 0 bases, J lost 8 bases, and 10 bases lay in between. The CDR3 sequence: CASSYSDSRGYTF. CDR3 nucleotide sequence: TGTGCCAGCAGTTACTCAGACTCCCGGGGCTACACCTTC.

The sample holds many counts of this clonotype. The rearrangement links TRBV29-1 to TRBJ1-2; the match to TRBD1 covers 7 bases. V lost 5 bases and J lost 4; bases outside the gene matches: 7. CDR1 and CDR2 from the germline V gene are SQVTM and ANQGSEA. The CDR3 is made up of 13 amino acids. This chain's CDR3 is CSVFSTGTYGYTF. In nucleotides, the CDR3 is TGCAGCGTTTTTTCGACAGGGACCTATGGCTACACCTTC.

This clonotype was observed a handful of times. The CDR3 here is CASSQVRGPYNEQFF. In DNA, the CDR3 is TGTGCCAGCAGCCAAGTGCGGGGCCCCTACAATGAGCAGTTCTTC. V and J are TRBV14 and TRBJ2-1, with D perhaps TRBD2 (6 bases). This CDR3 has 15 amino acids. Germline-derived CDR1 and CDR2 are SGHDN and FVKESK. The germline V and J ends were trimmed by 1 base and 2 bases, with 9 bases remaining between them.

This clonotype was observed a few times. V is TRBV5-1 and J is TRBJ1-4; D gene ambiguous. V was shortened by 0 bases and J by 3 bases, with 6 bases between the two germline ends. Germline CDR1 SGHRS, CDR2 YFSETQ. This CDR3 contains 14 residues. As DNA, the CDR3 is TGCGCCAGCAGCTTGGGTCAGTCTAATGAAAAACTGTTTTTT. As protein: CASSLGQSNEKLFF. Looking up the rest from reference TRBV5-1 and TRBJ1-4 gives the full variable domain: KAGVTQTPRYLIKTRGQQVTLSCSPISGHRSVSWYQQTPGQGLQFLFEYFSETQRNKGNFPGRFSGRQFSNSRSEMNVSTLELGDSALYLCASSLGQSNEKLFFGSGTQLSVL.

This clonotype was found many times. The gene calls are TRBV10-3 and TRBJ1-2; D unclear. Germline values: CDR1 ENHRY, CDR2 SYGVKD. CDR3 length: 11 residues. The V and J ends lost 7 bases and 6 bases respectively, with 9 bases between them. DNA of the CDR3: TGTGCCATCACGGGCGGTAATGGCTACACCTTC. This translates into CAITGGNGYTF.

Only a few counts were recorded for this clonotype. The rearrangement links TRBV7-2 to TRBJ2-3; 9 positions agree with TRBD1. This CDR3 has 15 residues. V shed 6 bases, J shed 6 bases, and the junction held 10 bases outside the gene matches. Looked up from germline, CDR1 is SGHTA and CDR2 is FQGNSA. DNA for the CDR3: TGTGCCAGCAGTCCCTTAGGGACAGGGAAGGATACGCAGTATTTT. This translates into CASSPLGTGKDTQYF.

This clonotype was observed a handful of times. CDR3 DNA sequence: TGTGCCAGTAGTACCCCCGCGGGGGACATTCAGTACTTC. Its translation is CASSTPAGDIQYF. The chain combines TRBV19 with TRBJ2-4, with TRBD2 identical over 7 bases. The germline gives CDR1 LNHDA, CDR2 SQIVND (reference sequence). V was clipped by 4 bases and J by 8 bases; unmatched bases: 5. CDR3 length: 13 amino acids.

This clonotype was counted many times. The junction shows a germline mismatch at one end, possibly a read error. J is TRBJ1-1 and V is TRBV9, with D possibly being TRBD1 (5 bases). The germline V gene has CDR1 SGDLS and CDR2 YYNGEE. The CDR3 has 13 residues. CDR3 sequence (DNA): TGCGCCAGCAGCGTGCAGGGTGGAACTGAAGCTTTCTTT. It encodes CASSVQGGTEAFF.

This clonotype has more than one count but fewer than ten. V is TRBV7-8 and J is TRBJ2-3, with D unresolved. The germline V gene encodes CDR1 SGHVS and CDR2 FQNEAQ. Trimming removed 1 base at V and 3 bases at J, with 11 bases between. The CDR3 has 15 residues. CDR3 in amino acids: CASSLDVGSTDTQYF. CDR3 DNA: TGTGCCAGCAGCTTAGATGTGGGGTCAACAGATACGCAGTATTTT.